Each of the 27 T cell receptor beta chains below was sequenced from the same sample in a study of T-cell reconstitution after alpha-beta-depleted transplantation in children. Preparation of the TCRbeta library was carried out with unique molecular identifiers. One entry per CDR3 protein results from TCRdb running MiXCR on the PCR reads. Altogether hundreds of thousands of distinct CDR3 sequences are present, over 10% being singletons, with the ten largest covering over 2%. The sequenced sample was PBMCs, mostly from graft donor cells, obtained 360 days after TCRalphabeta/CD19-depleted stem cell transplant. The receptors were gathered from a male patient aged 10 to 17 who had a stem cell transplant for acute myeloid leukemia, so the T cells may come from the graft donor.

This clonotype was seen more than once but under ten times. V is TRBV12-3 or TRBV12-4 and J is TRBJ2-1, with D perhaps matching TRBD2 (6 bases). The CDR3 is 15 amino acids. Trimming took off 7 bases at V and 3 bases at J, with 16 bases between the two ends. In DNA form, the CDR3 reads TGTGCCAGCAACCAACTAGCCAAGGTCTACAATGAGCAGTTCTTC. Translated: CASNQLAKVYNEQFF.

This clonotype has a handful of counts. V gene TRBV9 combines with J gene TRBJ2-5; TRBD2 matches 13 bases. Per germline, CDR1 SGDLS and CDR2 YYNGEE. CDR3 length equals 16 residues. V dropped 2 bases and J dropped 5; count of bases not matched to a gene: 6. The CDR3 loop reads CASSVGTSGIGETQYF. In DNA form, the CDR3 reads TGTGCCAGCAGCGTCGGGACTAGCGGGATAGGGGAGACCCAGTACTTC.

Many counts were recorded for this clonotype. The CDR3 coding sequence is TGCGCCAGCAGCTTATCTCTCGATGGCTACGAGCAGTACTTC. Amino acids: CASSLSLDGYEQYF. The V call is TRBV5-1, the J call TRBJ2-7; the D is unclear. Trimming took off 2 bases at V and 3 bases at J, with 12 bases between the two ends. Germline V gives CDR1 SGHRS, CDR2 YFSETQ. The CDR3 sequence is 14 residues long.

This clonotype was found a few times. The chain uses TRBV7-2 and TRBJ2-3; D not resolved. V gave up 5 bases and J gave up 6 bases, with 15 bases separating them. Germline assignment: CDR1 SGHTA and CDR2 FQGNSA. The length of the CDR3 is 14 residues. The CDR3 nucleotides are TGTGCCAGCAGCCCCCAGGCCGGACGGGATACGCAGTATTTT. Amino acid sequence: CASSPQAGRDTQYF.

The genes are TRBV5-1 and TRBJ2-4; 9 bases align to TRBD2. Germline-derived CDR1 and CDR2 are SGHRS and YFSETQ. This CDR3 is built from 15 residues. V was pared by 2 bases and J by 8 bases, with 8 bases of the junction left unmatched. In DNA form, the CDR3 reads TGCGCCAGCAGCTTCCTAGCGGGAACGGCAGACATTCAGTACTTC. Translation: CASSFLAGTADIQYF.

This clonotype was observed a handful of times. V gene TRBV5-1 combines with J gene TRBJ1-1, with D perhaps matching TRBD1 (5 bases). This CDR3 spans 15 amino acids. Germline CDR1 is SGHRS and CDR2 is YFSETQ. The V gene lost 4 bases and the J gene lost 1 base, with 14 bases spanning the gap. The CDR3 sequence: CASSRPGQGNTEAFF. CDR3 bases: TGCGCCAGCAGCCGGCCGGGGCAGGGGAACACTGAAGCTTTCTTT. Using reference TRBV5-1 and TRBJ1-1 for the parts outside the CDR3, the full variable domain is KAGVTQTPRYLIKTRGQQVTLSCSPISGHRSVSWYQQTPGQGLQFLFEYFSETQRNKGNFPGRFSGRQFSNSRSEMNVSTLELGDSALYLCASSRPGQGNTEAFFGQGTRLTVV.

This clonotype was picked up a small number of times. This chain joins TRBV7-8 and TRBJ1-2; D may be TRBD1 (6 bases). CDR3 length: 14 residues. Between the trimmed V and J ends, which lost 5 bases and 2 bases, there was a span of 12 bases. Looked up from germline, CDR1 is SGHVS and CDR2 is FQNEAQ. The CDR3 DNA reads TGTGCCAGCAGCCACCTAGGACAGAACTATGGCTACACCTTC. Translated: CASSHLGQNYGYTF.

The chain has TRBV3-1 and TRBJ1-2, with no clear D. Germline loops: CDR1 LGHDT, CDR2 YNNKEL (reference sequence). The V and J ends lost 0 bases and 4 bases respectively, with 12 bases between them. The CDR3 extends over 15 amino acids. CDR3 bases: TGTGCCAGCAGCCAAGAAAGTCGGGTTCCCTATGGCTACACCTTC. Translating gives CASSQESRVPYGYTF.

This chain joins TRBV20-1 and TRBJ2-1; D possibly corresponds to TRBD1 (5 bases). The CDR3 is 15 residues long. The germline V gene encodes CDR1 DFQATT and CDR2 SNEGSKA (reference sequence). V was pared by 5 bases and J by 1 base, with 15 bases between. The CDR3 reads CSAPQVRGSYNEQFF. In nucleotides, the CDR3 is TGCAGTGCTCCTCAAGTTAGGGGTTCCTACAATGAGCAGTTCTTC.

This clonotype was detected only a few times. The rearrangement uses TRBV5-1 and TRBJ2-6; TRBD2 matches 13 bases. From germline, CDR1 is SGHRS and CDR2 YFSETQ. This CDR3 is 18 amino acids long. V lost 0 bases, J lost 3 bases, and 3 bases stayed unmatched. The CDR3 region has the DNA TGCGCCAGCAGCTTGGGACTAGCGGGAGGCTATGGGGCCAACGTCCTGACTTTC. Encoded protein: CASSLGLAGGYGANVLTF.

The CDR3 protein is CASSWDRGRNQPQHF. Written as DNA, the CDR3 is TGTGCCAGTAGTTGGGACAGGGGGCGGAATCAGCCCCAGCATTTT. The rearrangement links TRBV19 to TRBJ1-5; 12 positions agree with TRBD1. Germline V CDR1 and CDR2: LNHDA, SQIVND (reference sequence). Trimming at V came to 5 bases and at J to 4 bases, leaving 3 bases not matched to a gene. This CDR3 region has 15 residues. Variable domain in full (rest from reference TRBV19 and TRBJ1-5): DGGITQSPKYLFRKEGQNVTLSCEQNLNHDAMYWYRQDPGQGLRLIYYSQIVNDFQKGDIAEGYSVSREKKESFPLTVTSAQKNPTAFYLCASSWDRGRNQPQHFGDGTRLSIL.

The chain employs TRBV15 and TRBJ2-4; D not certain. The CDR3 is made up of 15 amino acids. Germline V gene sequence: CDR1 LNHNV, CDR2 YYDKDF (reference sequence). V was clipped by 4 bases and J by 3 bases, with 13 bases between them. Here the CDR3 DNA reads TGTGCCACCAGCATCCCCTGGGTGGGCAAAAACATTCAGTACTTC. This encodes CATSIPWVGKNIQYF.

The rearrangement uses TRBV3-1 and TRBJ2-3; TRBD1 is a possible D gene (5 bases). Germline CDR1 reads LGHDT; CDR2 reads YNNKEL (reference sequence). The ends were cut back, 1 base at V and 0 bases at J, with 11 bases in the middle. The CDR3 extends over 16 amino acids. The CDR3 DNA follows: TGTGCCAGCAGCCAAGCGGTAGGGGTAAGCACAGATACGCAGTATTTT. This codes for CASSQAVGVSTDTQYF.

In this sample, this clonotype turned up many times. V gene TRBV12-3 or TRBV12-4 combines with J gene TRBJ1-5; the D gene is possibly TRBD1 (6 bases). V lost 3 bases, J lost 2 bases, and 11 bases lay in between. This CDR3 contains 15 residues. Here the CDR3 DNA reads TGTGCCAGCAGTTTCTTTTCAGGGGGCAATCAGCCCCAGCATTTT. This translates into CASSFFSGGNQPQHF.

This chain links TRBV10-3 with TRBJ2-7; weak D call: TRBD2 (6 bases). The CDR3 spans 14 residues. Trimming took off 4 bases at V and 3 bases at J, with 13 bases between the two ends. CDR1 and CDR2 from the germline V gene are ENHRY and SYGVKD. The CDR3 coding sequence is TGTGCCATCAGTGTGGACGGGGGAGGCTACGAGCAGTACTTC. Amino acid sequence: CAISVDGGGYEQYF.

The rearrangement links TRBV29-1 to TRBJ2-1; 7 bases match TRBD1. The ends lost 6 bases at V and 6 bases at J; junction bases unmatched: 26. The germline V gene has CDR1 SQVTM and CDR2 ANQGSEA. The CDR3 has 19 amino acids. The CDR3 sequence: CSVDLLLQGSDLGSNEQFF. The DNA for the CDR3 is TGCAGCGTCGACTTGCTCCTACAGGGGTCCGATTTGGGCTCCAATGAGCAGTTCTTC.

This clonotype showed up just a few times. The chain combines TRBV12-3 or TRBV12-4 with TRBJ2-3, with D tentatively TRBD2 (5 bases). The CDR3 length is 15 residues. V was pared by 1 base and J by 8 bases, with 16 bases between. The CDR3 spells CASSLGGPGLATQYF. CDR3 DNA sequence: TGTGCCAGCAGTTTAGGAGGGCCCGGACTTGCTACGCAGTATTTT.

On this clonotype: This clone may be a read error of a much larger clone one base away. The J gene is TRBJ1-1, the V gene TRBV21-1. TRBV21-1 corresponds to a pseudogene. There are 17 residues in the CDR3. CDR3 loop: CASSKSPPQYGPTEAFF. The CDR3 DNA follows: TGTGCCAGCAGCAAATCGCCCCCGCAGTATGGTCCCACTGAAGCTTTCTTT.

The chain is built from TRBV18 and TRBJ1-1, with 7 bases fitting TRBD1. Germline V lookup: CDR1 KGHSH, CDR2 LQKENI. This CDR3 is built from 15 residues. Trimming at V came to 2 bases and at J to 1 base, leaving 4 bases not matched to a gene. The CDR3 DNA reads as TGTGCCAGCTCACCAGGGGGACAGCAGAACACTGAAGCTTTCTTT. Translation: CASSPGGQQNTEAFF.

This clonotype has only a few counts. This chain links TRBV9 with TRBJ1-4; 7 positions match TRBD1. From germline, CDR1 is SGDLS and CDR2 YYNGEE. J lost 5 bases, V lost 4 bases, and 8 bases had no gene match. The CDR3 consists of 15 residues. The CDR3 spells CASSIQGLANEKLFF. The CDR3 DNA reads TGTGCCAGCAGCATACAGGGGCTGGCGAATGAAAAACTGTTTTTT.

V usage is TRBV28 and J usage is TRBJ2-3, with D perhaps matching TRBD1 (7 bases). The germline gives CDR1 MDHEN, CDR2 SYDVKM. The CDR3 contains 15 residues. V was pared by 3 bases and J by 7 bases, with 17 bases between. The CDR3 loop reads CASSFRQGGVHTQYF. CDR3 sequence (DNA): TGTGCCAGCAGTTTTAGGCAGGGGGGCGTTCATACGCAGTATTTT.

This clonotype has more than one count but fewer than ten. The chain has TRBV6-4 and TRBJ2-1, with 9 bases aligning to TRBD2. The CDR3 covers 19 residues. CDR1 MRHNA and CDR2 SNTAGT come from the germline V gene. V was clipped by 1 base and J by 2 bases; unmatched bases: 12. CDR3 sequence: CASSDFFSGSQGTYNEQFF. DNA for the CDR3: TGTGCCAGCAGTGACTTCTTTAGCGGGAGTCAAGGAACCTACAATGAGCAGTTCTTC.

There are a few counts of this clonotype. The CDR3 reads CSVASLGLKYF. CDR3 in DNA: TGCAGCGTCGCCTCCTTGGGCCTCAAGTACTTC. This rearrangement joins TRBV29-1 to TRBJ2-5; no clear D gene. The CDR3 sequence is 11 residues long. V dropped 6 bases and J dropped 12 bases, with 17 bases sitting between them. From germline, CDR1 is SQVTM and CDR2 ANQGSEA.

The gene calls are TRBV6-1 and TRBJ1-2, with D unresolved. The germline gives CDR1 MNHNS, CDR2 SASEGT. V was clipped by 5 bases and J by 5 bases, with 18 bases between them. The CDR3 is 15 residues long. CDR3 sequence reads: CASSLNGVVGYGYTF. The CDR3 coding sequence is TGTGCCAGCAGTCTAAACGGGGTTGTCGGTTATGGCTACACCTTC.

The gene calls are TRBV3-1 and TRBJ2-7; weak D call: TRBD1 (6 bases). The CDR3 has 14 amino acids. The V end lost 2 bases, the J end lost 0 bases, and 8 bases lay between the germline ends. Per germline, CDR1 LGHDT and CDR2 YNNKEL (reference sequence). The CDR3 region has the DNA TGTGCCAGCAGCCAACAGACAGGCTCCTACGAGCAGTACTTC. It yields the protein CASSQQTGSYEQYF.

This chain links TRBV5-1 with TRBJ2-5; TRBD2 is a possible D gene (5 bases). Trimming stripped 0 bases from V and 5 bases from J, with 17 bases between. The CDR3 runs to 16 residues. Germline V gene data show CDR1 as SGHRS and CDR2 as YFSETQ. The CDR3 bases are TGCGCCAGCAGCTTGGGAGAGGTAGAGGGTTGGGAGACCCAGTACTTC. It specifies CASSLGEVEGWETQYF.

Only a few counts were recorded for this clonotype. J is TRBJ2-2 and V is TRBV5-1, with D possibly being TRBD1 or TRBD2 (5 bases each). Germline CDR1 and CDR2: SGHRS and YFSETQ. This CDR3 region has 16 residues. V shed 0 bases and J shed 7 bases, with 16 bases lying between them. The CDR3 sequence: CASSLGRGTYGGELFF. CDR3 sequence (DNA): TGCGCCAGCAGCTTGGGTCGAGGGACCTATGGCGGGGAGCTGTTTTTT.